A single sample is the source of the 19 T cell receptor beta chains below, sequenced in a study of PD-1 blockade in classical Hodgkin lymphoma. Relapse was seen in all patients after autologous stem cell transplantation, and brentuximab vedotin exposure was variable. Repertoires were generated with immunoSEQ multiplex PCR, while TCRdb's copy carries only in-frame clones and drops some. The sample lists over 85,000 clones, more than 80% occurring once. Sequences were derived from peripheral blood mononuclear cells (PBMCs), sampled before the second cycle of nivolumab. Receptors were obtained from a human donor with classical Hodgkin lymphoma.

The CDR3 loop is CASQITVGTVRNEQFF. The CDR3 DNA reads as TGTGCCAGCCAAATCACAGTCGGGACGGTCCGCAATGAGCAGTTCTTC. V gene TRBV6-6 combines with J gene TRBJ2-1, with D perhaps matching TRBD1 or TRBD2 (5 bases each). The V and J ends lost 8 bases and 6 bases respectively, with 23 bases between them. The CDR3 is 16 amino acids. Germline V CDR1 and CDR2: MNHNY, SVGAGI (reference sequence).

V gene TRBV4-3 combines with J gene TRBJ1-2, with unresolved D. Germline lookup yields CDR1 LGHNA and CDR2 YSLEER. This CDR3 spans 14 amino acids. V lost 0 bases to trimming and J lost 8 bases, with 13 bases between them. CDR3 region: CASSQDPRQHGYTF. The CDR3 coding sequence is TGCGCCAGCAGCCAAGACCCCCGGCAACACGGCTACACCTTC.

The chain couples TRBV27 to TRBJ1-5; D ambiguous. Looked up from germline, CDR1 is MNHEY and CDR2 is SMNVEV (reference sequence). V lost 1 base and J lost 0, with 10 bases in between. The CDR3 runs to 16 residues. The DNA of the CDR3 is TGTGCCAGCAGTTTATTCGGTTCGGGTAGCAATCAGCCCCAGCATTTT. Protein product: CASSLFGSGSNQPQHF.

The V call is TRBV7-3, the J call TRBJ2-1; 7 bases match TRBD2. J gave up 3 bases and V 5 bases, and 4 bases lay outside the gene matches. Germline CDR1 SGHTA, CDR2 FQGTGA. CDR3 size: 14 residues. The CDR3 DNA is TGTGCCAGCAGCGATCTAGCGGTCTACAATGAGCAGTTCTTC. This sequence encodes CASSDLAVYNEQFF.

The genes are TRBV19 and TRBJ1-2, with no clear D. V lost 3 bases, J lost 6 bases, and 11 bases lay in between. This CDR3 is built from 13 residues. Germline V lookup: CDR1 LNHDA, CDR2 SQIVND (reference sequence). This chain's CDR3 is CASSMRSGDGYTF. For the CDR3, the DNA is TGTGCCAGTAGTATGAGAAGTGGAGATGGCTACACCTTC.

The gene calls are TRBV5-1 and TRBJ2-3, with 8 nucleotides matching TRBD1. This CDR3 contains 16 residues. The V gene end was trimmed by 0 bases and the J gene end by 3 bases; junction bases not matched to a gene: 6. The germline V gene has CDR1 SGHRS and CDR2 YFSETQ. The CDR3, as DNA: TGCGCCAGCAGCTTGGGCGCAGGGGGCCTAACAGATACGCAGTATTTT. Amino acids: CASSLGAGGLTDTQYF.

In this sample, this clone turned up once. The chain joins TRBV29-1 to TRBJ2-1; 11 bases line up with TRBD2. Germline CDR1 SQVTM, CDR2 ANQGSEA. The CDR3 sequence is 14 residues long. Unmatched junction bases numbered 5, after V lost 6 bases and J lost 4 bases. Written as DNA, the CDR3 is TGCAGCGTCACCGGGACTAGCGGTTACAATGAGCAGTTCTTC. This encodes CSVTGTSGYNEQFF.

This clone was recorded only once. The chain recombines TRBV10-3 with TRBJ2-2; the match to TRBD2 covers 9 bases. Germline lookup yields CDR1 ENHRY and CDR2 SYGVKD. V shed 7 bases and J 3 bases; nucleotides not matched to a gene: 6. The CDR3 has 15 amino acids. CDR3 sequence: CAINAGGPHTGELFF. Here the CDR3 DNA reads TGTGCCATCAATGCGGGAGGGCCGCACACCGGGGAGCTGTTTTTT.

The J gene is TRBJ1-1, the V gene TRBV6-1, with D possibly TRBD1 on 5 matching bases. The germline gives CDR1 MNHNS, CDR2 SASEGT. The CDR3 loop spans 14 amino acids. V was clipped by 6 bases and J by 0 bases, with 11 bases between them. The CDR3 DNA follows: TGTGCCAGCAGACAGGACCTCATGAACACTGAAGCTTTCTTT. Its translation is CASRQDLMNTEAFF.

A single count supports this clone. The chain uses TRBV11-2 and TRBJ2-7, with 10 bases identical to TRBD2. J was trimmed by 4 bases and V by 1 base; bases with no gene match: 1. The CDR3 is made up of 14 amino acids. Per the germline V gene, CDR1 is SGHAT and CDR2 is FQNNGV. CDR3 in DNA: TGTGCCAGCAGCTTAGGGACTAGCGGTTACGAGCAGTACTTC. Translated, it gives CASSLGTSGYEQYF.

CDR3 DNA: TGTGCCAGTAATCAATATCAAGGGGCTGAAGCTTTCTTT. It codes for CASNQYQGAEAFF. V usage is TRBV19 and J usage is TRBJ1-1, with D possibly matching TRBD1 (5 bases). From germline, CDR1 is LNHDA and CDR2 SQIVND (reference sequence). V lost 7 bases, J lost 6 bases, and 15 bases lay in between. The CDR3 has 13 amino acids. Looking up the rest from reference TRBV19 and TRBJ1-1 gives the full variable domain: DGGITQSPKYLFRKEGQNVTLSCEQNLNHDAMYWYRQDPGQGLRLIYYSQIVNDFQKGDIAEGYSVSREKKESFPLTVTSAQKNPTAFYLCASNQYQGAEAFFGQGTRLTVV.

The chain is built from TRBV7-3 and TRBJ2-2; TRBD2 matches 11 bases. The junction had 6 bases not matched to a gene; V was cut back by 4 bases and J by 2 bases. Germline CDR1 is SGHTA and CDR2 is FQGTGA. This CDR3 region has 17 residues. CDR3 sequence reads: CASSSPGLAVNTGELFF. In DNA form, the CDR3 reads TGTGCCAGCAGCTCACCGGGACTAGCGGTAAACACCGGGGAGCTGTTTTTT.

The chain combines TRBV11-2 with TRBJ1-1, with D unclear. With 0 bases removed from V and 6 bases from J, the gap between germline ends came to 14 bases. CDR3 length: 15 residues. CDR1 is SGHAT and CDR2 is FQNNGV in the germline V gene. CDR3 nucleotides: TGTGCCAGCAGCTTAGATCTAGTTCTTCCCCCTGAAGCTTTCTTT. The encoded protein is CASSLDLVLPPEAFF. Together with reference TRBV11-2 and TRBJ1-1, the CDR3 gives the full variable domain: EAGVAQSPRYKIIEKRQSVAFWCNPISGHATLYWYQQILGQGPKLLIQFQNNGVVDDSQLPKDRFSAERLKGVDSTLKIQPAKLEDSAVYLCASSLDLVLPPEAFFGQGTRLTVV.

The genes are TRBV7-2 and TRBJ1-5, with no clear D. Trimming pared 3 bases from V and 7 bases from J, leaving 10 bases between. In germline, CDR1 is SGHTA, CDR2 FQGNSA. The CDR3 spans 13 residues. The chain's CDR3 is CASSLQGRQPQHF. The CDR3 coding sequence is TGTGCCAGCAGCTTGCAAGGGAGGCAGCCCCAGCATTTT.

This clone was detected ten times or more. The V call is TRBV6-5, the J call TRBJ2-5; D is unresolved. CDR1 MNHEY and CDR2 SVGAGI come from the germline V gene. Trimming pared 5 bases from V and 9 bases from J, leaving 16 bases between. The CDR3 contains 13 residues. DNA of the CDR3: TGTGCCAGCAGTATCCCGGGCCCTGGGGCCCAGTACTTC. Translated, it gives CASSIPGPGAQYF.

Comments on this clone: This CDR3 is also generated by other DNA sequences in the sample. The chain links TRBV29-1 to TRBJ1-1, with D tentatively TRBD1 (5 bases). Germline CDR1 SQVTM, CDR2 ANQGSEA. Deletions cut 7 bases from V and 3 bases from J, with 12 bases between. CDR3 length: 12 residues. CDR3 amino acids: CSGGRGDTEAFF. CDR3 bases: TGCAGCGGGGGGAGAGGGGACACTGAAGCTTTCTTT.

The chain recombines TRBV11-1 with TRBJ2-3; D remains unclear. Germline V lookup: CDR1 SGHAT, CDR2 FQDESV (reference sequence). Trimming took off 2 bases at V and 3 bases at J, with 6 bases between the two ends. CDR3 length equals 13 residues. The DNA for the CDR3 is TGTGCCAGCAGCTTAAAACTAACAGATACGCAGTATTTT. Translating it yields CASSLKLTDTQYF.

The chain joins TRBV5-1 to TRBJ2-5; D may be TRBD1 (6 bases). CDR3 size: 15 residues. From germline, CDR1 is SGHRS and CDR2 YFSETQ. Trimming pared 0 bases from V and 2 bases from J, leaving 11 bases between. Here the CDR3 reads CASSLAGTHQETQYF. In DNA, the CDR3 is TGCGCCAGCAGCTTGGCCGGGACACATCAAGAGACCCAGTACTTC.

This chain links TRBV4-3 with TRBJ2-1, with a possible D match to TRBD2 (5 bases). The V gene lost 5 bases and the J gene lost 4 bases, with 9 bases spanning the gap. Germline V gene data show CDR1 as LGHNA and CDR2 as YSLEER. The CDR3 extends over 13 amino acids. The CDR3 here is CASSSRTYNEQFF. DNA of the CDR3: TGCGCCAGCAGCTCCCGGACTTACAATGAGCAGTTCTTC.